This section outlines one T cell receptor beta chain sequence together with its context. No cognate antigen has been identified for it. No much larger clone is present one base from it, and per-base qualities are unavailable. This sample is drawn from a study of blood T cell repertoires in COVID-19 (TCRdb year 2020). Regarding the complete study: Collaborator samples came from the United States, Italy and Spain and covered acute and convalescent phases of COVID-19. The prospective study material was composed of cDNA or gDNA derived from T cells, B-cell-depleted T cells, or PBMCs. HLA class I and class II types, where available, came from metadata supplied by the sample provider rather than from assay-based typing. Sample metadata almost always included a de-identified subject ID, COVID-19 status, age in years and sex. Samples were obtained from the ongoing ImmuneRACE study (first 160 participants) and from approximately 1,200 subjects provided by 6 global collaborators. A freely available public database, intended as a resource for researchers studying the immune response to SARS-CoV-2, is where the repertoires were released. Deeply sampled blood TCRbeta repertoires from subjects exposed to, actively infected with, or recovered from COVID-19 were included in the dataset. The study at large found these results: How much clinical and demographic metadata was included differed by source and by participant, and the metadata was provided uncurated.

TCRbeta CDR3 regions were amplified from genomic DNA by means of the immunoSEQ Assay, a bias-controlled multiplex PCR. On the authors' methods: The number of nucleated cells in each sample was estimated by amplification of reference gene primers within the assay. To quantify the absolute abundance of each unique TCRbeta CDR3 rearrangement, sequence reads were collapsed and filtered. Productive Simpson clonality was computed per sample as the square root of Simpson's diversity index over productive rearrangements. The table comes from immuneACCESS by way of TCRdb, which keeps in-frame sequences with V and J called. Part of the clones is missing from these tables; in studies checked, under half for an unresolved V gene and the rest for unknown reasons. V and J calls and clone size are as listed in that table; D and trimming were resolved from the DNA. This sample is represented by 250,000 to 350,000 clones; 80% to 90% of them were singletons. Clones ranked in the top ten supply about 5.7% of the sample.

In the prospective study, participants were about 18 to 90 years old, resided in about two dozen geographic areas of the United States, and were enrolled through a virtual design. In the prospective study, cohorts were assigned on the basis of participant-reported clinical history obtained from a screening survey and a study questionnaire. Recovered participants in ImmuneRACE Cohort 3 were defined as having two consecutive negative NP/OP PCR tests, clearance from a healthcare professional, or resolution of symptoms. Mobile phlebotomists in the prospective study collected whole blood, serum and a nasopharyngeal or oropharyngeal swab from every participant. Additional blood draws and questionnaires over an approximately 2-month period could optionally be provided by prospective study participants. Before DNA extraction, prospective study blood samples were shipped either frozen or at room temperature.

From a lookup of the germline V gene (reference sequence), CDR1 and CDR2 are LNHDA and SQIVND. The germline V and J ends show losses of 3 bases and 0 bases respectively, and no gene match explains 7 bases of the junction. The CDR3 has 16 amino acids, counting the end cysteine and phenylalanine. Here the CDR3 DNA is all that survives: 48 bases in frame from base 1. The receptor was derived from a woman aged 25 to 39 who had recovered from COVID-19. Sequenced: PBMCs or T cells enriched from blood (not recorded which). This sequence uses TRBV19 and TRBJ1-2; 7 bases in the junction line up with TRBD1. The DNA reads as follows: TGTGCCAGTAGTATCCCCGGGCAGGGGGCTAACTATGGCTACACCTTC. It translates to CASSIPGQGANYGYTF.